What follows describes a single T cell receptor beta chain. Its specificity is not known. This record belongs to a study of shared clonotypes between healthy human individuals. About the study: Ranging from 18 to 49 in age, donors were a couple of women and a few men. Notes on the study in general: The donor pool, a small one, limited the genetic and exposure-history diversity represented.

Sequencing was performed with immunoSEQ multiplex PCR; in TCRdb, only in-frame clones are kept and a portion is missing. The sample lists about 480,000 clones, 79% occurring once. The receptor comes from a woman aged 40 to 50 in good health. Some clones in this sample may be carry-over from other donors' samples. Sequenced input: PBMCs.

The CDR3 loop reads CASSLAGVYNEQFF. The CDR3 coding sequence is TGTGCTAGCTCCCTAGCGGGGGTCTACAATGAGCAGTTCTTC. This chain uses TRBV12-5 with TRBJ2-1; TRBD2 aligns across 10 bases. Germline trimming cut 9 bases from V and 3 bases from J; bases unmatched to any gene: 5. The CDR3 consists of 14 residues. Germline CDR1 is LGHNT and CDR2 is FRNRAP.